Listed below are T cell receptor beta chains from one sample, sequenced in a study of Ad26.COV2.S vaccination and SARS-CoV-2 variants. Only in-frame clones appear in the TCRdb table, and some are missing; sequencing was by immunoSEQ multiplex PCR. The table includes about 680,000 clones, 89% detected once. The material was peripheral blood, obtained in a trial of Ad26.COV2.S vaccine versus placebo. These receptor sequences come from a person between 18 and 65 years old who received the Ad26.COV2.S COVID-19 vaccine or a placebo. Each CDR3 is given with its conserved first and last residue. D genes are given only for firm matches. Only some rows state a clone size, as once, few, many or a class for expanded clones.

v_gene: TRBV10-3
abundance: -
j_gene: TRBJ2-1
d_gene: TRBD2
len: 14
CDR3nt: TGTGCCATCAGTACTAGCGGCATATACAATGAGCAGTTCTTC
CDR3aa: CAISTSGIYNEQFF

v_gene: TRBV24-1
abundance: -
j_gene: TRBJ1-5
d_gene: TRBD1
len: 15
CDR3nt: TGTGCCACCAGTGATGGACAGGGTCGGGGTCAGCCCCAGCATTTT
CDR3aa: CATSDGQGRGQPQHF

v_gene: TRBV2
abundance: -
j_gene: TRBJ1-2
d_gene: -
len: 13
CDR3nt: TGTGCCAGCAAGAGGGCACAGCCCTATGGCTACACCTTC
CDR3aa: CASKRAQPYGYTF

v_gene: TRBV13
abundance: -
j_gene: TRBJ2-7
d_gene: TRBD2
len: 16
CDR3nt: TGTGCCAGCAGCAAGCTAGCGGGAGGCCCCCTCTACGAGCAGTACTTC
CDR3aa: CASSKLAGGPLYEQYF

v_gene: TRBV7-6
abundance: -
j_gene: TRBJ1-2
d_gene: -
len: 14
CDR3nt: TGTGCCAGCAGCTTAGACGGGAGTGGGGTTGGCTACACCTTC
CDR3aa: CASSLDGSGVGYTF

v_gene: TRBV6-2/TRBV6-3
abundance: -
j_gene: TRBJ2-6
d_gene: -
len: 16
CDR3nt: TGTGCCAGCAGTTACCCGGGGCACTCTGGGGCCAACGTCCTGACTTTC
CDR3aa: CASSYPGHSGANVLTF

v_gene: TRBV6-5
abundance: -
j_gene: TRBJ1-6
d_gene: -
len: 14
CDR3nt: TGTGCCAGCCGCACGAGCTCCTATAATTCACCCCTCCACTTT
CDR3aa: CASRTSSYNSPLHF

v_gene: TRBV30
abundance: -
j_gene: TRBJ2-1
d_gene: TRBD2
len: 15
CDR3nt: TGTGCCTGGTGGACGGGAGGGCCCCCCTACAATGAGCAGTTCTTC
CDR3aa: CAWWTGGPPYNEQFF

v_gene: TRBV18
abundance: -
j_gene: TRBJ2-1
d_gene: TRBD2
len: 19
CDR3nt: TGTGCCAGCTCACCAGGACTAGCGGGATCCCTGCTCTCCTACAATGAGCAGTTCTTC
CDR3aa: CASSPGLAGSLLSYNEQFF

v_gene: TRBV19
abundance: once
j_gene: TRBJ2-7
d_gene: -
len: 14
CDR3nt: TGTGCCAGTAGTATTAGGGACGGAGCCTACGAGCAGTACTTC
CDR3aa: CASSIRDGAYEQYF

v_gene: TRBV7-9
abundance: -
j_gene: TRBJ1-3
d_gene: -
len: 15
CDR3nt: TGTGCCAGCAGCCCCGACAGGAGTTCTGGAAACACCATATATTTT
CDR3aa: CASSPDRSSGNTIYF

v_gene: TRBV2
abundance: -
j_gene: TRBJ1-1
d_gene: -
len: 13
CDR3nt: TGTGCCAGCAGTTGGGGACAGAACACTGAAGCTTTCTTT
CDR3aa: CASSWGQNTEAFF

v_gene: TRBV7-2
abundance: -
j_gene: TRBJ1-5
d_gene: TRBD1
len: 15
CDR3nt: TGTGCCAGCAGCTTAGCCCAGGGGGGCAATCAGCCCCAGCATTTT
CDR3aa: CASSLAQGGNQPQHF

v_gene: TRBV6-5
abundance: -
j_gene: TRBJ2-3
d_gene: TRBD2
len: 16
CDR3nt: TGTGCCAGCAGTTACACGGGACTAGGGACCACAGATACGCAGTATTTT
CDR3aa: CASSYTGLGTTDTQYF

v_gene: TRBV28
abundance: -
j_gene: TRBJ1-4
d_gene: -
len: 14
CDR3nt: TGTGCCAGCAGTCCCGGGACCTTACGTGAAAAACTGTTTTTT
CDR3aa: CASSPGTLREKLFF

v_gene: TRBV19
abundance: -
j_gene: TRBJ1-2
d_gene: TRBD1
len: 15
CDR3nt: TGTGCCACCCAGAACCCGGGACAGGGGATGCGTGGCTACACCTTC
CDR3aa: CATQNPGQGMRGYTF

v_gene: TRBV6-1
abundance: few
j_gene: TRBJ1-2
d_gene: -
len: 14
CDR3nt: TGTGCCAGCAGTGAAGCTTCTTCTAACTATGGCTACACCTTC
CDR3aa: CASSEASSNYGYTF

v_gene: TRBV4-3
abundance: -
j_gene: TRBJ1-5
d_gene: -
len: 15
CDR3nt: TGCGCCAGCAGCCAAGAGATGCACAGGAATCAGCCCCAGCATTTT
CDR3aa: CASSQEMHRNQPQHF

v_gene: TRBV3-1/TRBV3-2
abundance: -
j_gene: TRBJ2-7
d_gene: -
len: 15
CDR3nt: TGTGCCAGCAGCTCGGGGCCATTTTCTCTGTACGAGCAGTACTTC
CDR3aa: CASSSGPFSLYEQYF

v_gene: TRBV5-8
abundance: once
j_gene: TRBJ2-3
d_gene: TRBD1
len: 13
CDR3nt: TGTGCCAGCAGCTCCTGGACAGGGGAAACGCAGTATTTT
CDR3aa: CASSSWTGETQYF

v_gene: TRBV12-3/TRBV12-4
abundance: -
j_gene: TRBJ2-7
d_gene: TRBD2
len: 13
CDR3nt: TGTGCCAGCAGACTTAGCGGGGGCCACGAGCAGTACTTC
CDR3aa: CASRLSGGHEQYF

v_gene: TRBV27
abundance: -
j_gene: TRBJ2-7
d_gene: -
len: 12
CDR3nt: TGTGCCAGCAGCACCGGGACCTACGAGCAGTACTTC
CDR3aa: CASSTGTYEQYF

v_gene: TRBV6-1
abundance: -
j_gene: TRBJ1-3
d_gene: -
len: 15
CDR3nt: TGTGCCAGCAACCCAGGGGCTAGCTCTGGAAACACCATATATTTT
CDR3aa: CASNPGASSGNTIYF

v_gene: TRBV30
abundance: -
j_gene: TRBJ1-2
d_gene: -
len: 14
CDR3nt: TGTGCCTGGAGCCTAAGGGTACCATCCTATGGCTACACCTTC
CDR3aa: CAWSLRVPSYGYTF

v_gene: TRBV7-9
abundance: -
j_gene: TRBJ2-4
d_gene: TRBD2
len: 15
CDR3nt: TGTGCCAGCAGCTTAGGGGGAGGGGTCAAAAACATTCAGTACTTC
CDR3aa: CASSLGGGVKNIQYF

v_gene: TRBV23-1
abundance: -
j_gene: TRBJ1-6
d_gene: TRBD1
len: 14
CDR3nt: TGCGCCAGCCCACAAGGACAGGGGAATTCACCCCTCCACTTT
CDR3aa: CASPQGQGNSPLHF

v_gene: TRBV18
abundance: -
j_gene: TRBJ2-7
d_gene: TRBD1
len: 14
CDR3nt: TGTGCCAGCTCACCGTCCGGACAGGGCTACGAGCAGTACTTC
CDR3aa: CASSPSGQGYEQYF

v_gene: TRBV7-6
abundance: -
j_gene: TRBJ2-6
d_gene: -
len: 15
CDR3nt: TGTGCCAGCAGCTTAGTCGTCTCTGGGGCCAACGTCCTGACTTTC
CDR3aa: CASSLVVSGANVLTF